Listed below are T cell receptor beta chains from one sample, sequenced in a study of T-cell memory formation after mild COVID-19. A single record per CDR3 protein comes from TCRdb applying MiXCR to the 5' RACE reads. The data show 170,000 or so distinct CDR3 sequences, roughly a third seen once. The sequencing sample was made of PBMCs or a T cell subset sorted from them (not recorded which). The source is an adult woman who had mild COVID-19 (a few samples of this study predate the infection). Cell type and time point are not known. The CDR3 runs from the conserved cysteine through the conserved F or W. The order of the fields is V gene, D gene, clone size, J gene, CDR3 DNA, CDR3 protein. The D gene is left open where the match is weak. Size is omitted from some rows. Given values are once, few, many or a class for expanded clones.

>TRBV11-2|TRBD1|once|TRBJ1-1
TGTGCCAGCAGCTTAGTCCGACAGGGTCCGAACACTGAAGCTTTCTTT
CASSLVRQGPNTEAFF
>TRBV7-9|TRBD1|NA|TRBJ2-2
TGTGCCAGCAGTTCGGACAGGGGGCGAGAGCTGTTTTTT
CASSSDRGRELFF
>TRBV6-5|TRBD1|NA|TRBJ2-6
TGTGCCAGCAGATGGGGACAGAGCTCTGGGGCCAACGTCCTGACTTTC
CASRWGQSSGANVLTF
>TRBV12-3/TRBV12-4|NA|few|TRBJ1-2
TGTGCCAGCAGAGTCGTGAGGGGCCTCTATGGCTACACCTTC
CASRVVRGLYGYTF
>TRBV4-2|NA|NA|TRBJ2-2
TGTGCCAGCAGCCAAGATTCGGGTGGACCCGGGGAGCTGTTTTTT
CASSQDSGGPGELFF
>TRBV3-1|NA|NA|TRBJ2-1
TGTGCCAGCAGCCAAGATCAGATCGGGGCTTTCTCCTACAATGAGCAGTTCTTC
CASSQDQIGAFSYNEQFF
>TRBV30|NA|NA|TRBJ1-2
TGTGCGGCCGGGACCTTGGAAAATTATGGCTACACCTTC
CAAGTLENYGYTF
>TRBV9|TRBD1|few|TRBJ1-2
TGTGCCAGCAGCCCCTGGGACAGGGAGAACTATGGCTACACCTTC
CASSPWDRENYGYTF
>TRBV12-3/TRBV12-4|TRBD2|NA|TRBJ2-7
TGTGCCAGCAGTTTATTAGGTAGCGGGACAAGCGAGCAGTACTTC
CASSLLGSGTSEQYF
>TRBV4-2|NA|few|TRBJ1-2
TGTGCCAGCAGCCAAGCTTCGGCAGGCCTAAACTATGGCTACACCTTC
CASSQASAGLNYGYTF
>TRBV5-1|TRBD1|few|TRBJ1-2
TGCGCCAGCAGCGGAGGGACAGGGGGCGAATTCGGTGGCTACACCTTC
CASSGGTGGEFGGYTF
>TRBV12-3/TRBV12-4|NA|NA|TRBJ2-7
TGTGCCAGCAGCCCCCCCTCGGGCCCCTACGAGCAGTACTTC
CASSPPSGPYEQYF
>TRBV27|NA|once|TRBJ2-4
TGTGCCAGCAGCACTACAGGGTTAGCCAAAAACATTCAGTACTTC
CASSTTGLAKNIQYF
>TRBV7-9|TRBD1|once|TRBJ1-2
TGTGCCAGCAGCTTCGGGGACAGGAGCCAAATCGACTATGGCTACACCTTC
CASSFGDRSQIDYGYTF
>TRBV5-4|NA|NA|TRBJ1-1
TGTGCCAGCAGCTTGGATCTCAGGGGACGCGAAGCTTTCTTT
CASSLDLRGREAFF
>TRBV9|TRBD1|few|TRBJ2-7
TGTGCCAGCCGTCCGGACAGGTACTCCTACGAGCAGTACTTC
CASRPDRYSYEQYF
>TRBV4-1|NA|NA|TRBJ2-1
TGCGCCAGCAGCCAGGTCTATGCGGATGAGCAGTTCTTC
CASSQVYADEQFF
>TRBV7-9|NA|few|TRBJ2-7
TGTGCCAGCAACGACGGCCTTCTCGGCTACGAGCAGTACTTC
CASNDGLLGYEQYF
>TRBV30|TRBD1|few|TRBJ1-1
TGTGCCTGGAGTCGGACAGGGATCACTGAAGCTTTCTTT
CAWSRTGITEAFF
>TRBV12-3/TRBV12-4|NA|few|TRBJ1-1
TGTGCCAGCAGTTCCCACAGGGCCACGGACACTGAAGCTTTCTTT
CASSSHRATDTEAFF